This TCR beta chain derives from a study of CD8 T cells in ankylosing spondylitis. Using its own MiXCR run on the 5' RACE reads, TCRdb lists one record per CDR3 protein. Counted here are tens of thousands of distinct CDR3 sequences, about 6% occurring once; the ten biggest clones make up approximately 12%. This clonotype occurred many times. The antigen is not known. The study's findings and limits: Reports say disease-linked clones showed up significantly more in matched ankylosing spondylitis synovial fluid. Some motif variants had been reported before (in reactive arthritis synovial fluid and blood).

This CDR3 has 15 amino acids. The germline CDR1 and CDR2 sequences are DFQATT and SNEGSKA (reference sequence). Trimming took 7 bases from V and 0 from J; bases not matched to a gene: 11. The clonotype was recovered from a male donor with ankylosing spondylitis or in good health (not recorded which). The chain is built from TRBV20-1 and TRBJ2-7; 8 positions agree with TRBD2. The source material was blood, either unsorted or a sorted T cell fraction (not recorded which). As DNA, the CDR3 is TGCAGTGGCAGAGCCGGGGGGGCTAGCTCCTACGAGCAGTACTTC. It codes for CSGRAGGASSYEQYF.